This TCR beta chain derives from a study of blood T cell repertoires in COVID-19. The junction had 5 bases not matched to a gene; V was cut back by 6 bases and J by 0 bases. This CDR3 contains 14 residues. Germline lookup yields CDR1 MNHEY and CDR2 SVGAGI. Individuals drawn from about 26 US areas were roughly 18 to 95 years old. Here immunoSEQ multiplex PCR was the method, and the copy in TCRdb shows in-frame clones only, minus some. This table has under 200,000 clones, 70% to 90% appearing once. The sequence was collected from a woman aged 45-60 years who had recovered from COVID-19. This rearrangement joins TRBV6-5 to TRBJ2-7; 7 nucleotides line up with TRBD1. The sequenced sample was PBMCs or T cells enriched from blood (not recorded which). The CDR3 here is CASSLDRSSYEQYF. In DNA, the CDR3 is TGTGCCAGCAGCCTGGACAGGAGCTCCTACGAGCAGTACTTC.